This entry lists 4 T cell receptor beta chains sequenced from one sample in a study of regulatory dendritic cells for organ transplantation (dated by TCRdb to about 2017). Library creation used the immunoSEQ multiplex PCR assay. TCRdb provides this immuneACCESS table in a form limited to in-frame rearrangements. Some clones are lacking; in checked studies, under half of them reflect an unresolved V gene, and why the rest are absent is not known. The sample table records 34,000 or so clones; roughly nine tenths of these occur just once. Together, the top ten hold 0.055% to 0.08% of the sample. The sample was naive CD4+ T cells from blood. This specimen's cell subset or site label, per the study, means: CD45RA+ naive T cells. The receptors derive from a human donor in good health.

For the CDR3, the DNA is TGTGCCAGCAGCGGACAGGGTGGCGATGAGCAGTTCTTC. The encoded protein is CASSGQGGDEQFF. The chain carries TRBV2 and TRBJ2-1; the match to TRBD1 covers 8 bases. The germline V gene has CDR1 SNHLY and CDR2 FYNNEI. The V gene end was trimmed by 6 bases and the J gene end by 8 bases; junction bases not matched to a gene: 6. The CDR3 contains 13 residues.

The chain recombines TRBV6-4 with TRBJ2-1; 13 bases line up with TRBD2. Per the germline V gene, CDR1 is MRHNA and CDR2 is SNTAGT. J was trimmed by 9 bases and V by 0 bases; bases with no gene match: 17. The CDR3 runs 20 residues. The CDR3 DNA follows: TGTGCCAGCAGTGACTCGAGTCGACTAGCGGGAGGTGCCCAATTGGGTGAGCAGTTCTTC. Translated: CASSDSSRLAGGAQLGEQFF.

This clone came up a few times. The rearrangement links TRBV7-8 to TRBJ1-6, with 10 bases aligning to TRBD1. The length of the CDR3 is 14 residues. V shed 6 bases, J shed 9 bases, and the junction held 5 bases outside the gene matches. Germline CDR1 SGHVS, CDR2 FQNEAQ. As DNA, the CDR3 is TGTGCCAGCAGGGCCGGGACAGGGGTTTCACCCCTCCACTTT. Translation: CASRAGTGVSPLHF.

This clone came up once. V and J are TRBV6-5 and TRBJ2-7; perhaps D is TRBD1 or TRBD2 (6 bases each). Trimming removed 6 bases from V and 4 bases from J, with 19 bases in between. The CDR3 runs to 15 residues. In germline, CDR1 is MNHEY, CDR2 SVGAGI. The CDR3 region is CASRRRGELIYEQYF. The CDR3 nucleotides are TGTGCCAGCAGAAGGAGGGGGGAACTGATATACGAGCAGTACTTC.